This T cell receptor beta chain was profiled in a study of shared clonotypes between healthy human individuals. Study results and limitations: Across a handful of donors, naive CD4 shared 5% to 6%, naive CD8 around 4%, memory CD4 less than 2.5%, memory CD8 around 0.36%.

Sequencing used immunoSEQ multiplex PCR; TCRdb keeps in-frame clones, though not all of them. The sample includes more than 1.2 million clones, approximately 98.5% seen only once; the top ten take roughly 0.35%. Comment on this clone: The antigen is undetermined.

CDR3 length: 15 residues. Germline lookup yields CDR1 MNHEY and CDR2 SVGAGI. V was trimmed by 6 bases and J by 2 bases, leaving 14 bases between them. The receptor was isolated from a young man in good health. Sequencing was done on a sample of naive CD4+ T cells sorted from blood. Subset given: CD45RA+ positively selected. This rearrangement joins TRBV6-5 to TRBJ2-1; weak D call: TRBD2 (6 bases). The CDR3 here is CASRRGQFAYNEQFF. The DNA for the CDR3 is TGTGCCAGCAGGCGGGGTCAGTTCGCCTACAATGAGCAGTTCTTC.